This T cell receptor beta chain was retrieved from a study of blood T cell repertoires in COVID-19. The wider study: There were acute and convalescent COVID-19 samples, and they came from the United States, Italy and Spain. From T cells, B-cell-depleted T cells, or PBMCs came the material, which was cDNA or gDNA.

Those enrolled in Seattle joined during active infection and were followed longitudinally afterward. Per the study methods: Estimation of nucleated cell counts was performed using reference gene primer amplification. Sequencing used immunoSEQ multiplex PCR; TCRdb keeps in-frame clones, though not all of them. V, J and clone size are taken as reported in that table, and D and trimming were inferred from the DNA itself. Of roughly 200,000 clones in the sample, 84% are singletons; the top ten hold about 8.3%. J gave up 0 bases and V 1 base, and 6 bases lay outside the gene matches. This CDR3 spans 16 amino acids. Germline lookup yields CDR1 SGHNT and CDR2 YYREEE (reference sequence).

Sequenced: peripheral blood. V usage is TRBV5-4 and J usage is TRBJ1-2; 7 nucleotides agree with TRBD1. The sequence was collected from a woman aged 80 or over with COVID-19, enrolled during active disease. Here the CDR3 DNA reads TGTGCCAGCAGCTTGTCCGGACAGGCTGCTAACTATGGCTACACCTTC. Amino acid sequence: CASSLSGQAANYGYTF. Filled out from reference TRBV5-4 and TRBJ1-2, the complete variable domain reads ETGVTQSPTHLIKTRGQQVTLRCSSQSGHNTVSWYQQALGQGPQFIFQYYREEENGRGNFPPRFSGLQFPNYSSELNVNALELDDSALYLCASSLSGQAANYGYTFGSGTRLTVV.